These 26 T cell receptor beta chains were all obtained from the same sample, sequenced in a study of blood T cell repertoires in COVID-19. The repertoire was sequenced with immunoSEQ multiplex PCR; TCRdb's copy has only in-frame clones and lacks some. The sample records 360,000 or so clones, around nine tenths being singletons. Sequencing was carried out using PBMCs or T cells enriched from blood (not recorded which). All receptors derive from a woman aged 25 to 39 who had been exposed to COVID-19.

The chain has TRBV10-2 and TRBJ1-3; D gene ambiguous. Germline CDR1 reads WSHSY; CDR2 reads SAAADI. The V gene lost 0 bases and the J gene lost 8 bases, with 14 bases spanning the gap. The CDR3 runs 15 residues. CDR3 sequence: CASSESRFNGDTIYF. DNA of the CDR3: TGCGCCAGCAGTGAGTCGAGATTCAACGGGGACACCATATATTTT.

The rearrangement uses TRBV14 and TRBJ2-2; 7 bases are shared with TRBD1. The CDR3 is 17 residues long. Germline CDR1 and CDR2: SGHDN and FVKESK. V lost 4 bases, J lost 1 base, and 9 bases stayed unmatched. The CDR3 DNA sequence: TGTGCCAGCAGCCGGCGCTTAACAGGGGAGAACACCGGGGAGCTGTTTTTT. Translated: CASSRRLTGENTGELFF.

This chain uses TRBV19 with TRBJ2-3; D remains ambiguous. Deletions cut 3 bases from V and 2 bases from J, with 18 bases between. Germline CDR1 LNHDA, CDR2 SQIVND (reference sequence). This CDR3 has 17 residues. CDR3 sequence: CASSIVYAATSTDTQYF. The CDR3, as DNA: TGTGCCAGTAGTATCGTCTACGCGGCAACCTCCACAGATACGCAGTATTTT.

The chain carries TRBV6-1 and TRBJ2-5, with D perhaps matching TRBD1 (6 bases). The V end was cut by 1 base, the J end by 13 bases, with 16 bases between. The CDR3 is 13 amino acids. The germline V gene has CDR1 MNHNS and CDR2 SASEGT. As DNA, the CDR3 is TGTGCCAGCAGTGAAGGATATAGGCAGGGGTGGTACTTC. It codes for CASSEGYRQGWYF.

The chain employs TRBV6-5 and TRBJ2-7; no clear D. Germline V CDR1 and CDR2: MNHEY, SVGAGI. Trimming shortened V by 2 bases and J by 3 bases, and 17 bases separated the two germline ends. The CDR3 is 16 residues long. The CDR3 here is CASSYLHGSSIYEQYF. DNA for the CDR3: TGTGCCAGCAGTTACCTCCACGGGTCCTCTATCTACGAGCAGTACTTC.

V is TRBV27 and J is TRBJ2-7, with D uncertain. Trimming shortened V by 0 bases and J by 3 bases, and 15 bases separated the two germline ends. CDR3 length: 16 amino acids. Germline CDR1 reads MNHEY; CDR2 reads SMNVEV (reference sequence). CDR3 sequence: CASSLSLAHTGYEQYF. The CDR3 DNA follows: TGTGCCAGCAGTTTATCTTTGGCCCATACGGGCTACGAGCAGTACTTC.

The chain is built from TRBV5-1 and TRBJ2-5; TRBD2 is a possible D gene (5 bases). The germline V and J ends were trimmed by 4 bases and 1 base, with 14 bases remaining between them. The CDR3 contains 15 residues. From germline, CDR1 is SGHRS and CDR2 YFSETQ. The CDR3 coding sequence is TGCGCCAGCAGCCCTGGACTGACTTTCCAAGAGACCCAGTACTTC. Translation: CASSPGLTFQETQYF.

The V gene is TRBV29-1, the J gene TRBJ2-3, with TRBD2 matching 12 bases. Germline trimming cut 7 bases from V and 6 bases from J; bases unmatched to any gene: 8. The CDR3 covers 14 residues. Germline assignment: CDR1 SQVTM and CDR2 ANQGSEA. CDR3 coding DNA: TGCAGCGGACGACTAGCGGGAGTTTTGGATACGCAGTATTTT. Translated: CSGRLAGVLDTQYF.

The chain recombines TRBV6-5 with TRBJ2-1; 9 nucleotides align to TRBD1. CDR3 length equals 14 residues. V was pared by 10 bases and J by 2 bases, with 6 bases of the junction left unmatched. Per the germline V gene, CDR1 is MNHEY and CDR2 is SVGAGI. CDR3 DNA: TGTGCCATACACCGGGACAGGGCCTACAATGAGCAGTTCTTC. This gives the protein CAIHRDRAYNEQFF.

The genes are TRBV14 and TRBJ2-3, with D unresolved. V lost 1 base to trimming and J lost 7 bases, with 6 bases between them. This CDR3 comprises 12 residues. Looked up from germline, CDR1 is SGHDN and CDR2 is FVKESK. CDR3 bases: TGTGCCAGCAGCCAAGGGCTGAATACGCAGTATTTT. This translates into CASSQGLNTQYF.

This rearrangement joins TRBV2 to TRBJ1-1; weak D call: TRBD1 (5 bases). The length of the CDR3 is 14 residues. V dropped 7 bases and J dropped 1 base, with 13 bases sitting between them. Germline assignment: CDR1 SNHLY and CDR2 FYNNEI. The CDR3 region is CASTTGGRNTEAFF. The CDR3, as DNA: TGTGCCAGCACTACCGGGGGGAGGAACACTGAAGCTTTCTTT.

The chain links TRBV29-1 to TRBJ1-4; D is uncertain. The V end lost 4 bases, the J end lost 0 bases, and 6 bases lay between the germline ends. Germline CDR1 is SQVTM and CDR2 is ANQGSEA. The CDR3 loop spans 13 amino acids. This chain's CDR3 is CSVAPTTNEKLFF. DNA for the CDR3: TGCAGCGTTGCCCCAACAACTAATGAAAAACTGTTTTTT.

The genes are TRBV10-1 and TRBJ2-3, with 8 bases fitting TRBD2. Germline V gene sequence: CDR1 WNHNN, CDR2 SYGVQD (reference sequence). This CDR3 contains 14 residues. The V and J ends lost 3 bases and 4 bases, in that order; junction bases with no gene match: 3. CDR3 region: CASSDILAADTQYF. The CDR3 DNA reads as TGCGCCAGCAGTGATATACTAGCGGCAGATACGCAGTATTTT.

This clone has just one count. The chain uses TRBV21-1 and TRBJ2-1; TRBD2, as called in the table, went unchecked against the DNA. TRBV21-1 is an annotated pseudogene. The CDR3 length is 13 residues. CDR3 DNA: TGTGCCAGCAGCAAAGGTGGAGGATATGAGCAGTTCTTC. As protein: CASSKGGGYEQFF.

The chain couples TRBV18 to TRBJ2-5; 8 bases line up with TRBD2. Trimming at V came to 4 bases and at J to 4 bases, leaving 2 bases not matched to a gene. Germline V CDR1 and CDR2: KGHSH, LQKENI. This CDR3 spans 13 amino acids. The CDR3 bases are TGTGCCAGCTCACGTCTAGCGGGAGAGACCCAGTACTTC. Translated, it gives CASSRLAGETQYF.

This rearrangement joins TRBV27 to TRBJ1-5; a weak D match, TRBD1 (5 bases). The CDR3 runs 14 residues. Germline V lookup: CDR1 MNHEY, CDR2 SMNVEV (reference sequence). V lost 2 bases and J lost 7, with 12 bases in between. CDR3 bases: TGTGCCAGCAGTTTACAGGGCGGATTACAGCCCCAGCATTTT. It codes for CASSLQGGLQPQHF.

The chain carries TRBV27 and TRBJ2-7; 8 bases are a match to TRBD2. This CDR3 is built from 17 residues. With 4 bases clipped from V and 0 bases from J, the junction kept 11 bases outside the gene matches. Germline CDR1 is MNHEY and CDR2 is SMNVEV (reference sequence). The CDR3 spells CASSSLLLAGTSYEQYF. The CDR3 DNA is TGTGCCAGCAGTTCCCTTCTTCTAGCGGGCACCTCCTACGAGCAGTACTTC.

V gene TRBV3-1 (or the pseudogene TRBV3-2) combines with J gene TRBJ2-5; D perhaps matches TRBD1 (5 bases). Germline V gene data show CDR1 as LGHDT and CDR2 as YNNKEL (reference sequence). This CDR3 is 15 amino acids long. With 0 bases removed from V and 7 bases from J, the gap between germline ends came to 15 bases. For the CDR3, the DNA is TGTGCCAGCAGCCAAGATAGAGCTAGGGGTGGGACCCAGTACTTC. Its translation is CASSQDRARGGTQYF.

The gene calls are TRBV10-1 and TRBJ2-3; the match to TRBD1 covers 9 bases. The germline gives CDR1 WNHNN, CDR2 SYGVQD (reference sequence). Trimming took 3 bases from V and 2 from J; bases not matched to a gene: 6. The CDR3 runs 16 residues. In nucleotides, the CDR3 is TGCGCCAGCAGTGACCGGGACAGGGAATTCACAGATACGCAGTATTTT. Amino acid sequence: CASSDRDREFTDTQYF.

The chain links TRBV5-1 to TRBJ2-2; D is uncertain. Germline CDR1 SGHRS, CDR2 YFSETQ. Trimming took off 1 base at V and 2 bases at J, with 9 bases between the two ends. The length of the CDR3 is 15 residues. CDR3 DNA: TGCGCCAGCAGCTTGAAGCCTGCAAACACCGGGGAGCTGTTTTTT. It codes for CASSLKPANTGELFF.

The rearrangement links TRBV5-1 to TRBJ2-3; 13 bases map to TRBD2. This CDR3 region has 16 residues. The germline gives CDR1 SGHRS, CDR2 YFSETQ. The V segment lost 4 bases and the J segment 4 bases; nucleotides outside the gene matches: 6. CDR3 nucleotides: TGCGCCAGCAGCCTCGGACTAGCGGGGGTCCCAGATACGCAGTATTTT. It codes for CASSLGLAGVPDTQYF.

V and J are TRBV5-4 and TRBJ1-5; 7 bases align to TRBD1. The CDR3 totals 16 residues. Looked up from germline, CDR1 is SGHNT and CDR2 is YYREEE (reference sequence). V shed 0 bases and J 3 bases; nucleotides not matched to a gene: 6. CDR3 coding DNA: TGTGCCAGCAGCTTGGGGCCAGGGGGAGACAATCAGCCCCAGCATTTT. This codes for CASSLGPGGDNQPQHF.

The V gene is TRBV7-3, the J gene TRBJ2-3; 8 nucleotides match TRBD2. The germline gives CDR1 SGHTA, CDR2 FQGTGA. V lost 5 bases to trimming and J lost 6 bases; unmatched junction nucleotides: 13. CDR3 length equals 16 residues. The CDR3 is CASSPWREANLDTQYF. Here the CDR3 DNA reads TGTGCCAGCAGCCCCTGGCGGGAGGCGAATCTGGATACGCAGTATTTT.

The CDR3 sequence: CASSQDAQLISEQYF. CDR3 DNA sequence: TGTGCCAGCAGCCAAGATGCTCAGTTAATCTCCGAGCAGTACTTC. This chain uses TRBV3-1 (or the pseudogene TRBV3-2) with TRBJ2-7; D ambiguous. Germline lookup yields CDR1 LGHDT and CDR2 YNNKEL (reference sequence). The ends were cut back, 0 bases at V and 6 bases at J, with 15 bases in the middle. The CDR3 sequence is 15 residues long.

The CDR3 region has the DNA TGTGCCAGCAGCCAGGGACAGGGGGCGAATATGGGGTACGAGCAGTACTTC. Translation gives CASSQGQGANMGYEQYF. This chain links TRBV9 with TRBJ2-7, with TRBD1 identical over 12 bases. Per the germline V gene, CDR1 is SGDLS and CDR2 is YYNGEE. CDR3 size: 17 residues. V dropped 4 bases and J dropped 4; count of bases not matched to a gene: 12. Together with reference TRBV9 and TRBJ2-7, the CDR3 gives the full variable domain: DSGVTQTPKHLITATGQRVTLRCSPRSGDLSVYWYQQSLDQGLQFLIQYYNGEERAKGNILERFSAQQFPDLHSELNLSSLELGDSALYFCASSQGQGANMGYEQYFGPGTRLTVT.

The chain is built from TRBV30 and TRBJ2-3; the match to TRBD2 covers 7 bases. CDR1 is GTSNPN and CDR2 is SVGIG in the germline V gene (reference sequence). V lost 5 bases to trimming and J lost 8 bases; unmatched junction nucleotides: 19. The CDR3 loop spans 16 amino acids. DNA for the CDR3: TGTGCCTGGGGCCGCCAGGGAAAGGGGAGGGGACGTACGCAGTATTTT. Translation: CAWGRQGKGRGRTQYF.